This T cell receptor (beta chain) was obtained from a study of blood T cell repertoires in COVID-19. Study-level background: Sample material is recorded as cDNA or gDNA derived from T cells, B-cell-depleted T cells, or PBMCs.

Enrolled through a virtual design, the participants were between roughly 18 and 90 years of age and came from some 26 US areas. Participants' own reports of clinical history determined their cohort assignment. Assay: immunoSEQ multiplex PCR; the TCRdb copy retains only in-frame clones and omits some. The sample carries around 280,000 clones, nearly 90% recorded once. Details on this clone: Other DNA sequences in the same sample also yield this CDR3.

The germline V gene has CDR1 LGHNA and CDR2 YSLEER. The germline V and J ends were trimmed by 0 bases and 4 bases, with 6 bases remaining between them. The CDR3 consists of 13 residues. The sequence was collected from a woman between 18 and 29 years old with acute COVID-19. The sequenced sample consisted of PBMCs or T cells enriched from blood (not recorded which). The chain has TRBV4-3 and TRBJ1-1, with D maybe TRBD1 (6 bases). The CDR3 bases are TGCGCCAGCAGCCAAGAAGGGGGCACTGAAGCTTTCTTT. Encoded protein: CASSQEGGTEAFF.